The 6 T cell receptor beta chains reported below all come from one sample, sequenced in a study of human T cells and chemical hapten exposure. TCRdb reprocessed the RACE reads with MiXCR, giving one entry per CDR3 protein. The sample records 80,000 to 95,000 distinct CDR3 sequences, 8% to 13% being singletons. The time point: patch test 2, 6 weeks after DPC sensitization. Treatment in this sample: therapeutic diphenylcyclopropenone sensitization with weekly scalp DPC. The sequences come from whole blood, collected in connection with sensitization to the hapten diphenylcyclopropenone (DPC). The source of these receptors is a man in his forties with alopecia areata. Some clones in this sample may be carry-over from other donors' samples.

The chain is built from TRBV12-3 or TRBV12-4 and TRBJ2-6; D might be TRBD1 or TRBD2, each matching 5 bases. V gave up 3 bases and J gave up 0 bases, with 9 bases separating them. This CDR3 is 16 amino acids long. The chain's CDR3 is CASSFQGPSGANVLTF. In nucleotides, the CDR3 is TGTGCCAGCAGTTTCCAGGGACCCTCTGGGGCCAACGTCCTGACTTTC.

There are many counts of this clonotype. The rearrangement uses TRBV9 and TRBJ2-2; D call uncertain. CDR3 size: 16 residues. Germline V gene data show CDR1 as SGDLS and CDR2 as YYNGEE. The V gene lost 0 bases and the J gene lost 7 bases, with 16 bases spanning the gap. The CDR3 bases are TGTGCCAGCAGCGTAGTACGCGGCGGTCGACTCGGGGAGCTGTTTTTT. Translated, it gives CASSVVRGGRLGELFF.

In this sample, this clonotype turned up a few times. A read error may produce the germline difference seen at one junction end. The chain couples TRBV7-7 to TRBJ2-5; 12 bases fit TRBD2. Per the germline V gene, CDR1 is SSHAT and CDR2 is FNYEAQ (reference sequence). The CDR3 loop spans 18 amino acids. CDR3 nucleotide sequence: TGTGCTAGCAGCTTAGCGTTTGGACTAGCGGGAATGAAAGAGACCCAGTACTTC. It yields the protein CASSLAFGLAGMKETQYF.

This clonotype was seen repeatedly, ten times or more. The chain carries TRBV4-1 and TRBJ2-6, with 7 bases aligning to TRBD1. The CDR3 covers 17 residues. The germline gives CDR1 MGHRA, CDR2 YSYEKL. Trimming cost V 2 bases and J 2 bases; bases outside gene matches: 6. CDR3 region: CASSQLIGGTGANVLTF. CDR3 in DNA: TGCGCCAGCAGCCAACTGATAGGGGGCACTGGGGCCAACGTCCTGACTTTC.

The chain uses TRBV6-2 or TRBV6-3 and TRBJ2-7; maybe TRBD2 (6 bases). The length of the CDR3 is 14 residues. Trimming removed 5 bases from V and 3 bases from J, with 14 bases in between. CDR1 and CDR2 (germline): MNHEY, SVGEGT. CDR3 nucleotide sequence: TGTGCCAGCAGTCATCAGGGAGGAGACTACGAGCAGTACTTC. Protein sequence: CASSHQGGDYEQYF.

In its sample, this clonotype was seen a few times. The J gene is TRBJ1-1, the V gene TRBV12-3 or TRBV12-4; D is unclear. Trimming shortened V by 3 bases and J by 4 bases, and 18 bases separated the two germline ends. This CDR3 is built from 16 residues. The CDR3 region has the DNA TGTGCCAGCAGTTTCCTCGGCGGAGGCCGGGGCACTGAAGCTTTCTTT. It encodes CASSFLGGGRGTEAFF.